This T cell receptor (beta chain) emerged from a study of long-term antiretroviral therapy in people with HIV. Trimming left V 0 bases short and J 4 bases short, with 15 bases between. Per the germline V gene, CDR1 is MNHNY and CDR2 is SVGAGI (reference sequence). The CDR3 extends over 16 amino acids. Worth noting for this clone: Its target is not known.

At survey level, the immunoSEQ assay was run in its v3.0 version. The table came from immunoSEQ multiplex PCR; TCRdb's copy has only in-frame clones and leaves some out. This sample has some 21,000 clones, with 81% found just once. Overall study findings and caveats: The data indicate that diversity increased after ART but remained below transplant donor controls. Blood sampling spanned 2004 to 2017, possibly under older ART regimens. Pre-ART expanded TRB clones stayed dominant throughout, though often decreasing after ART. Versus controls, repertoires in people with HIV had narrower CDR3 length ranges.

Sequencing used unsorted PBMCs, obtained 0.1 years before starting antiretroviral therapy. The receptor was isolated from a man aged 35 to 55 with HIV. The J gene is TRBJ1-2, the V gene TRBV6-6; tentatively, D is TRBD1 (6 bases). CDR3 DNA sequence: TGTGCCAGCAGTTACTCGGGGGGGGCGCGGGGCTATGGCTACACCTTC. Translation gives CASSYSGGARGYGYTF.